This T cell receptor (beta chain) was documented in a study of cytomegalovirus exposure and HLA in healthy donors (TCRdb year 2017). Study-wide context: An earlier analysis of some 600 of the donors reported 276 Gb of sequence data and 95 million to 140 million unique TCR beta sequences obtained from approximately 180 million T cells. In addition to the first cohort of approximately 670 subjects, a separate validation cohort of 120 different subjects was used. A later analysis re-analyzed previously published TCR beta repertoires from approximately 700 donors and added high-resolution HLA genotyping to study TCR occurrence patterns. Roughly 5 DR-DQ haplotypes were treated as single units for association and clustering because of strong linkage in the cohort. Donor age, sex, ethnicity and CMV serostatus were compiled alongside the repertoire data. A later genetic analysis used genome-wide SNP genotypes for about 55% of the 666 donors, treating that subset as a discovery cohort. Class I and class II HLA loci were covered by the typing at four-digit resolution. Among about 360 genotyped donors of the cohort, an average of about 240,000 unique TCR beta nucleotide sequences were sequenced per donor, around 18% of them non-productive. The study profiled the T cell repertoires of more than 500 subjects by immunosequencing and related them to cytomegalovirus serostatus. Rather than drawing on any new phenotypic data, the later analysis identified candidate immune exposures from TCR beta sequences and the way those sequences occurred across donors. Approximately 310 gigabases of sequencing data and 91 million or so unique TCR sequences made up an early release that covered 500 to 700 HLA-typed donors. Of the roughly 400 genotyped donors, around 81% fell in the genetic ancestry cluster associated with self-reported Caucasian donors. All discovery cohort repertoires had been generated on a single sequencing platform. An earlier analysis of roughly 580 of the donors used high-throughput TCR beta sequencing to judge whether each TCR beta V gene segment behaved as functional or pseudogenic. The study was designed to test whether signatures of past pathogen exposure could be identified by cataloging public T cell receptors. The number of typed donors differed by locus: about 620-630 for A, B, C, DRB1 and DQB1; 500 to 550 for DQA1; around 580 for DPA1; and some 470 for DPB1. To predict cytomegalovirus infection status, the study combined high-throughput TCR immunosequencing, statistical association of individual TCRs with disease status, and machine learning.

Library construction relied on the immunoSEQ multiplex PCR assay. A mixture of 60 forward primers for TCR Vbeta segments and 13 reverse primers for TCR Jbeta segments was used in the multiplex PCR. Amplification of the CDR3 region of rearranged TCR beta genes was performed with a multiplex PCR assay on genomic DNA. The amplified TCR beta libraries were sequenced on the Illumina HiSeq System as 87-base-pair reads. The study's own analysis went as follows. In a later analysis, about 80 million unique TCR beta chains were counted across the roughly 670 repertoires, and some 10 million of these chains were shared by at least two donors. A nearest-neighbor algorithm error-corrected the raw reads and collapsed the reads into unique sequences, merging closely related sequences to remove PCR and sequencing errors. CDR3 sequences were aligned to IMGT reference sequences to assign V, D and J gene segments. For a sequence to be retained, a match of at least six nucleotides was required to both a V gene segment and a J gene segment. Rearrangements were called productive when the CDR3 lacked stop codons and stayed in frame with V and J; all others were non-productive. CDR3 was defined by IMGT convention, running from the second conserved V-encoded cysteine to the conserved J-encoded phenylalanine. Sequences without an unambiguous match to a single V gene segment were excluded from the earlier analysis of almost 600 of the donors. In an earlier analysis of almost 600 of the donors, a V segment was called functional when productive rearrangements were above 56.7%, and segregating when the standard deviation between donors exceeded 5%. A statistical classification framework was built to diagnose cytomegalovirus status from the catalog of TCR beta chain sequences. V and J gene assignment, in a later analysis, came from comparing TCR nucleotide sequences with IMGT/GENE-DB human TR gene sequences. The TCRdist pipeline was used in a later analysis to assign CDR3 sequences and most-parsimonious VDJ recombination scenarios. In a later analysis, every TCR beta chain was defined by the combination of its CDR3 amino acid sequence and its V-gene family, and reads without a unique V-gene family were dropped. To address suspected cross-contamination and a sequencing artifact, a later analysis removed several hundred highly shared, low-generation-probability nucleotide sequences. A later analysis calculated a clonal expansion index for each public chain from normalized within-repertoire ranks of inferred template counts. In a later analysis, generation probabilities were computed with a VDJ recombination model fitted to out-of-frame rearrangements, and the resulting probabilities were checked against IGoR. A later analysis scored TCR-TCR, TCR-HLA and TCR-CMV co-occurrence with hypergeometric tests, applying a repertoire-size bias correction to TCR pairs. False discovery rates were estimated in a later analysis by permuting HLA or CMV assignments 20 times. In a later analysis, co-occurring TCRs were grouped using DBSCAN, with TCRdist sequence similarity added in when clustering inside HLA-allele-positive subsets. Repertoires with fewer than 30,000 or more than 120,000 public chains, plus five repertoires with anomalous nucleotide sharing, were excluded from co-occurrence clustering. The table comes from immuneACCESS by way of TCRdb, which keeps in-frame sequences with V and J called. Part of the clones is missing from these tables; in studies checked, under half for an unresolved V gene and the rest for unknown reasons. V, J and clone size are those of that table, while D and trimming were read from the DNA. The sample contains some 150,000 clones, around 79% of them found a single time. The ten top clones hold about 3% of the sample.

In total, approximately 690 healthy bone marrow donors made up the cohort. Cohort members were all nominally healthy when sampled, although unrecorded immune exposures were likely present. The donor was CMV seropositive and belonged to the group of more than 250 seropositive cohort members. A peripheral blood sample was collected from each donor, and TCR beta sequencing was performed on peripheral blood mononuclear cells. Genomic DNA extraction from the blood cell samples was performed with the Qiagen DNeasy Blood Extraction Kit. Notes on this clone: It lacks a known antigen. Nothing much larger sits one base from this clone, and base qualities are not available.

The cysteine opens and the phenylalanine closes a CDR3 of 13 amino acids. The retained sequence is limited to the CDR3, 39 bases, with the frame set at the first base. CDR1 and CDR2 are read off the germline V gene as MGHRA and YSYEKL. V is cut by 5 bases and J by 8 bases, and the space between the germline ends is 12 bases. The investigation overall reported the following: HLA typing was unavailable for some donors at each locus, so association tests used only the typed subset. A later analysis found that most CMV-associated TCR beta chains appeared HLA-restricted, with HLA associations seemingly driven largely by CMV exposure. Only TCR beta chains were sequenced in this cohort, and the absence of alpha or paired-chain data limited detectable features. The earlier analysis of 587 of the donors excluded 15 to 20 rarely observed V segments, including chromosome 9 orphons, because counts were too low. It was suggested by the authors that the approach could potentially be generalized to other disease states and immunological phenotypes. While some public TCRs were present in many individuals, most TCR sequences turned up only very rarely across donors. A further reported finding was that TCR beta sequences accurately predicted the HLA-A and HLA-B alleles for most subjects in the first cohort. In a later analysis, TCR association rates were found to vary across HLA loci, with the most associated TCRs seen for DRB1 alleles and the fewest for HLA-C alleles. Three of the identified cytomegalovirus-associated TCR beta chains were confirmed in vitro to be specific for cytomegalovirus antigens. Roughly uniform sequencing depth across donors was assumed in presence/absence analyses, although this assumption may not hold. A cluster of highly shared sequence variants was judged likely to represent a technical artifact of the sequencing pipeline. Because the 87-base-pair reads could not distinguish some IMGT-functional V segments, including TRBV6-2 and TRBV6-3, those segments were excluded. Several of the top co-occurrence clusters appeared to be linked to parvovirus B19, influenza, CMV and Epstein-Barr virus, according to a later analysis. A later genetic analysis reported fewer N-insertions in productive TCRs among donors in an Asian-associated ancestry cluster than the roughly 640-donor mean. Immune exposure information for the cohort was limited to CMV serostatus. The classifier was reported to diagnose cytomegalovirus status with high specificity and sensitivity in both the original cohort and the validation cohort. The study gave a list of 150 to 200 TCR beta chains associated with cytomegalovirus. Broadly in line with IMGT annotations, most TCR beta V segments showed up in productive rearrangements about 87% or about 30% of the time in an earlier analysis of approximately 640 of the donors. Correlated functional status among segregating V segments might be attributable to linkage disequilibrium, but an unknown experimental factor could not be ruled out. When HLA alleles, especially DR and DQ, strongly co-occurred, attributing TCR associations to individual alleles was difficult. Compared with equally common non-associated chains, HLA-associated TCR beta chains in a later analysis were more clonally expanded and had lower generation probabilities. In a later analysis, some 18,000 TCR beta sequences were associated with specific HLA alleles at a false discovery rate of 0.05. An association between a missense DCLRE1C variant and V-gene and J-gene trimming of TCR beta chains was found in a later genetic analysis and replicated in an independent cohort.

The rearrangement combines TRBV4-1 with TRBJ1-4, with no confident D gene call. This receptor was taken from a man aged 40-49 years in good health and CMV-seropositive. Sequencing was carried out using PBMCs. The CDR3 has the sequence CASSSPAGEKLFF. The DNA sequence reads TGCGCCAGCAGCTCGCCGGCGGGAGAAAAACTGTTTTTT.